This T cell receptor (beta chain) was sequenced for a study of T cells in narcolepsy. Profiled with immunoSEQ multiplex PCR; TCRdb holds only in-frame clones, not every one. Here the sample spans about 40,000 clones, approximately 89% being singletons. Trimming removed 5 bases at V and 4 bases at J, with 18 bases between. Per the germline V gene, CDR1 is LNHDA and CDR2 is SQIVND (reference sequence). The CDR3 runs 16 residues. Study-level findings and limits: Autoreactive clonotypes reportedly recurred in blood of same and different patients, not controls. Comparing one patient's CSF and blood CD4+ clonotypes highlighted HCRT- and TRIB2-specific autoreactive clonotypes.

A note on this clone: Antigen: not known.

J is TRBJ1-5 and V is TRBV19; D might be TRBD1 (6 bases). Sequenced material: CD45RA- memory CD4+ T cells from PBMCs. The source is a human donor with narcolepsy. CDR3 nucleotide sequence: TGTGCCAGTAGTCCACTCCAGGGAGGGACAAATCAGCCCCAGCATTTT. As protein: CASSPLQGGTNQPQHF. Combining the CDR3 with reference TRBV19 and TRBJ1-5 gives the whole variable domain DGGITQSPKYLFRKEGQNVTLSCEQNLNHDAMYWYRQDPGQGLRLIYYSQIVNDFQKGDIAEGYSVSREKKESFPLTVTSAQKNPTAFYLCASSPLQGGTNQPQHFGDGTRLSIL.